This T cell receptor beta chain is from a study of blood T cell repertoires in COVID-19 (dated by TCRdb to between 2020 and 2021). Regarding the complete study: Collaborator samples came from the United States, Italy and Spain and covered acute and convalescent phases of COVID-19. Samples were obtained from the ongoing ImmuneRACE study (first 160 participants) and from approximately 1,200 subjects provided by 6 global collaborators. HLA class I and class II types, where available, came from metadata supplied by the sample provider rather than from assay-based typing. The material from the prospective study consisted of cDNA or gDNA derived from T cells, B-cell-depleted T cells, or PBMCs. The sample metadata nearly always contained a de-identified subject ID, COVID-19 status, age in years and sex. Deeply sampled blood TCRbeta repertoires from subjects exposed to, actively infected with, or recovered from COVID-19 were included in the dataset. The repertoires were released in a freely available public database meant as a resource for research on the immune response to SARS-CoV-2. Summary of the overall study and its limitations: Clinical and demographic metadata were provided uncurated, with the amount varying by source and participant.

Concerning this clone: Its specific antigen is unknown. Per-base quality was not reported, and no clone a single base away is much larger than it.

TCRbeta CDR3 regions were amplified from genomic DNA using the immunoSEQ Assay, a bias-controlled multiplex PCR. In the original analysis: Within the assay, amplification of reference gene primers was used to estimate how many nucleated cells each sample contained. Sequence reads were collapsed and filtered to measure the absolute abundance of every unique TCRbeta CDR3 rearrangement. For each sample, productive Simpson clonality was calculated as the square root of Simpson's diversity index across productive rearrangements. TCRdb re-hosts the immuneACCESS table, in-frame sequences only. Its copies lack some clones; in the studies checked, an unresolved V gene accounts for under half of them, and the cause for the rest is not known. The V and J calls and clone size come from that table; D and trimming were worked out from the DNA. The sample includes 150,000 to 200,000 clones, with more than 75% observed a single time. Under 7% of the sample goes to the ten largest clones.

From its cysteine to its phenylalanine, the CDR3 spans 14 amino acids. Only the CDR3 portion is preserved as DNA: 42 bases, with reading frame beginning at the first base. The germline V gene sets CDR1 to SNHLY and CDR2 to FYNNEI. Between the V and J ends, shortened by 8 bases and 3 bases respectively, the junction contains 14 bases. In Seattle, one collaborating source enrolled patients while the infection was active and tracked those patients longitudinally over the course of disease. Collaborating institutions collected whole blood in K2EDTA tubes following their own protocols. For TCRbeta analysis, collaborators shipped samples in one of three forms: frozen whole blood, isolated PBMCs, or DNA extracted from either of those sample types.

The TCR originated in a woman between 40 and 55 years old with COVID-19, enrolled during active disease. Sequencing input: peripheral blood. The chain uses TRBV2 and TRBJ2-1; the D gene is perhaps TRBD2, on 5 matching bases. The DNA sequence reads TGTGCCAGCCAACGGGAAGCGGACTACAATGAGCAGTTCTTC. Translated, this gives CASQREADYNEQFF.